The following is a T cell receptor (beta chain) sequence with its context. Its specificity is not known. The V end was cut by 2 bases, the J end by 7 bases, with 12 bases between. The CDR3 sequence is 13 residues long. Germline V lookup: CDR1 SGHRS, CDR2 YFSETQ. Collection occurred without any documented infections or immune events in donors. Method: immunoSEQ multiplex PCR; TCRdb's copy keeps in-frame clones and lacks some. In the table there are tens of thousands of clones, roughly 86% of which are singletons. This sample is part of a study of identifying expanded T cells in peripheral blood. Study-level points and caveats: Technical replicates showed roughly 1.2 changed clones; approximately two weeks about 16; four weeks 19. Across healthy donors, higher total template counts meant significantly greater two-week count variance.

The sequence was obtained from a person between 18 and 75 years old in good health. V gene TRBV5-1 combines with J gene TRBJ1-2, with D possibly TRBD1 on 5 matching bases. The specimen sequenced was blood. In DNA form, the CDR3 reads TGCGCCAGCAGCTTACTTCAGGGAGCTGGCTACACCTTC. Translation gives CASSLLQGAGYTF.